The rows below give T cell receptor beta chains drawn from one sample of a study of beta chain features in type 1 diabetes. TCRdb's copy holds only in-frame clones and misses some; the assay was immunoSEQ multiplex PCR. Of roughly 330,000 clones listed, approximately 10% are singletons. Sequencing was carried out using naive CD4+ T cells from blood. Source of these receptors: a woman aged 30 to 39 in good health. Both conserved end residues are trimmed from each CDR3. Clone size is not always given. Where it is, it says once, few, many or a class for expanded clones.

v_gene,len,abundance,j_gene,CDR3aa
TRBV29-1,12,-,TRBJ1-1,SVDVGGLGTEAF
TRBV28,14,-,TRBJ1-5,ASSLGRGYSNQPQH
TRBV10-3,10,-,TRBJ2-7,ATGGGRDEQY
TRBV5-8,16,-,TRBJ2-5,ASSSGGSSGGYVETQY
TRBV27,12,-,TRBJ2-7,ASSDSGGVLEQY
TRBV13,11,-,TRBJ2-5,ASSLEPGETQY
TRBV18,13,few,TRBJ2-1,ASSPRLAEVEEQF
TRBV2,14,-,TRBJ1-3,ASSEALSGPGNTIY
TRBV14,14,-,TRBJ2-1,ASSQDWGGVYNEQF
TRBV6-1,12,-,TRBJ2-2,ASTTTGDTGELF
TRBV28,14,-,TRBJ2-1,ASRPGTSGIANEQF
TRBV5-1,14,-,TRBJ2-1,ASSLGVRSSYNEQF
TRBV7-9,13,few,TRBJ1-5,ASSPGGTSNQPQH
TRBV10-3,11,-,TRBJ1-2,AIRETGWDGYT
TRBV6-5,13,-,TRBJ2-6,ASRGDRSGANVLT
TRBV5-1,13,few,TRBJ2-7,ASSLNEGGPYEQY
TRBV13,13,-,TRBJ1-4,ASSLMTGVNEKLF
TRBV30,13,-,TRBJ2-6,AWSPQDSGANVLT
TRBV19,12,few,TRBJ2-7,ASSTTGQVYEQY
TRBV5-4,13,-,TRBJ1-2,ASSAGTGGDDGYT
TRBV18,17,-,TRBJ2-1,ASSPRPTLTSGGGNEQF
TRBV27,12,few,TRBJ1-4,ASSAGQGGEKLF